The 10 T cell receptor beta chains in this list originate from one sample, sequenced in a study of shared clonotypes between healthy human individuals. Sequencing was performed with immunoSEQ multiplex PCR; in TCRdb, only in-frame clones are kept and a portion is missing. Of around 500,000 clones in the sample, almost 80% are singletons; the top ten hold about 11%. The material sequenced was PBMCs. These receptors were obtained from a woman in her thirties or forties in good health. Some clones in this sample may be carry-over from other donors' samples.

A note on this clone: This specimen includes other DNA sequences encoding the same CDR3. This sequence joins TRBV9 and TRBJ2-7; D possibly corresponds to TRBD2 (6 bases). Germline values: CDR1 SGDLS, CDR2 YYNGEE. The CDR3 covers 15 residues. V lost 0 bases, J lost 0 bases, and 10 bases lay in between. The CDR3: CASSVEPGSSYEQYF. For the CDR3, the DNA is TGTGCCAGCAGCGTAGAGCCCGGGAGCTCCTACGAGCAGTACTTC.

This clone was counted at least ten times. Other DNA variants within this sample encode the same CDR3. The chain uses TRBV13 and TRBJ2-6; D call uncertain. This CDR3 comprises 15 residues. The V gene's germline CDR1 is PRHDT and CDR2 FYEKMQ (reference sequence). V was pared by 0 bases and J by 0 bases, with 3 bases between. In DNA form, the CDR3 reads TGTGCCAGCAGCTTAGGTCGCTCTGGGGCCAACGTCCTGACTTTC. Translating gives CASSLGRSGANVLTF.

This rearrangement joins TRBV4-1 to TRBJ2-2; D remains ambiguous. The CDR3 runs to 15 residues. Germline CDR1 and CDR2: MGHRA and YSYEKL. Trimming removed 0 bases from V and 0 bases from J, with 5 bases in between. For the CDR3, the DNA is TGCGCCAGCAGCCAAGAAGGAACGAACACCGGGGAGCTGTTTTTT. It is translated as CASSQEGTNTGELFF.

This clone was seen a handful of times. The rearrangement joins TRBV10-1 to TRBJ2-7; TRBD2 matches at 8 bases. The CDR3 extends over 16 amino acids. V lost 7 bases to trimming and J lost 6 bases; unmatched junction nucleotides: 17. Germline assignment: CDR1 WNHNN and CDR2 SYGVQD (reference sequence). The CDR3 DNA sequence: TGCGCCAGCACCAAGGAACGAAGCGGGAGTCCTCTCGAGCAGTACTTC. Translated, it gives CASTKERSGSPLEQYF.

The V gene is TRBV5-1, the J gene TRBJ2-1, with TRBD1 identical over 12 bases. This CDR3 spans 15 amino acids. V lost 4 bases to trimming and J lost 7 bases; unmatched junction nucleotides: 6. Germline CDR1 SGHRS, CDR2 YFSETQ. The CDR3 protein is CASSTGTGGANEQFF. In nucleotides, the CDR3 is TGCGCCAGCAGCACAGGGACAGGGGGCGCGAATGAGCAGTTCTTC.

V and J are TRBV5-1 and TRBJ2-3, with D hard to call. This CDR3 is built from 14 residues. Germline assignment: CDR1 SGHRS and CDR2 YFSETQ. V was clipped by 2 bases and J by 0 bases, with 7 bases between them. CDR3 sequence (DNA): TGCGCCAGCAGCTTCCGCCACAGCACAGATACGCAGTATTTT. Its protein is CASSFRHSTDTQYF.

CDR3 coding DNA: TGCAGCGCCGGGGACAGCCCAAAAACTAATGAAAAACTGTTTTTT. Translation gives CSAGDSPKTNEKLFF. The chain joins TRBV29-1 to TRBJ1-4; TRBD1 matches 7 bases. Looked up from germline, CDR1 is SQVTM and CDR2 is ANQGSEA. J gave up 1 base and V 7 bases, and 9 bases lay outside the gene matches. This CDR3 spans 15 amino acids.

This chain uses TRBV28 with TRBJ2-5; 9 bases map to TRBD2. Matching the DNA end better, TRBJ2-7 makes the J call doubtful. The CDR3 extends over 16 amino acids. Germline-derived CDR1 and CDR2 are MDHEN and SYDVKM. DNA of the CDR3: TGTGCCAGCAGTCCATCTCTAGCGGGACTCTCCTACGAGCAGTACTTC. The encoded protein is CASSPSLAGLSYEQYF.

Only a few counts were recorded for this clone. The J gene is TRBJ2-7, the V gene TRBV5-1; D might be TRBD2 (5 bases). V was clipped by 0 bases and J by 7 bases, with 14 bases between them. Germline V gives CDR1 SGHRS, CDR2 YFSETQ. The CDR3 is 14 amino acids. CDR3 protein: CASSLVSSPREQYF. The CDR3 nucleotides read TGCGCCAGCAGCTTGGTTTCTAGCCCGCGAGAGCAGTACTTC.

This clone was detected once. The CDR3: CASSFSRSSYNEQFF. The CDR3 nucleotides are TGTGCCAGCAGCTTTTCGCGGAGCTCCTACAATGAGCAGTTCTTC. The rearrangement links TRBV11-2 to TRBJ2-1; the D is unclear. The germline CDR1 and CDR2 sequences are SGHAT and FQNNGV. This CDR3 spans 15 amino acids. V lost 3 bases and J 0 bases, leaving 9 bases between the germline ends.